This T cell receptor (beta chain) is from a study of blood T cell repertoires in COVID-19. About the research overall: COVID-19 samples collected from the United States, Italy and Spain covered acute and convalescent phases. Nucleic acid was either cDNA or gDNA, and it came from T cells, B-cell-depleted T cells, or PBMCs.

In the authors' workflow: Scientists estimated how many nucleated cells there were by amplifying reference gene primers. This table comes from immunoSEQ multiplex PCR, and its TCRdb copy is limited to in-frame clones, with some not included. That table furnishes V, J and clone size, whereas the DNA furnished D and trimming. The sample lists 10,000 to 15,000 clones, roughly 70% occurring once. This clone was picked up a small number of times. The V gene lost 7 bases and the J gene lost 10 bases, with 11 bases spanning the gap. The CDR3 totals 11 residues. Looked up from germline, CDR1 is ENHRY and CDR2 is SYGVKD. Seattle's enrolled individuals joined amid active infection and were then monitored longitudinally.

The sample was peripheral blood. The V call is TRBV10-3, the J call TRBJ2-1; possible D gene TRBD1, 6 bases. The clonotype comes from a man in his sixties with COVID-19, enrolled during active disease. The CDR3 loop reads CAITDTGEQFF. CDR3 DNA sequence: TGTGCCATCACCGACACAGGGGAGCAGTTCTTC.